The source of this T cell receptor (beta chain) is a study of blood T cells in healthy people across ages (dated by TCRdb to between 2014 and 2017). General notes on the study: In model experiments, template switching captured about one uniquely barcoded TCR beta cDNA molecule for every two T cells. For two donors (one aged 18 to 29 and one aged 80 or older), the study analyzed two additional independent replicas of 1 million unique cDNA reads from the same blood draw. Donors were grouped into four age groups: young (average approximately 16 years), middle-aged (39), aged (about 59) and long-lived (approximately 75). To avoid experimental bias, donors of different ages were spread randomly across the sequencing lanes. The study measured age-related changes in TCR beta repertoire diversity using deep sequencing normalized with unique cDNA molecular identifiers.

The library was made by 5' RACE. Sequencing was performed on an Illumina HiSeq 2500. A second about 7 to 12 cycle PCR used a sample-barcoded 5' primer and a J-beta primer mix. A template-switch 5' adaptor carrying 12 random nucleotides introduced a unique molecular identifier onto each TCR beta cDNA molecule. Each sample yielded at least 2.5 million CDR3-containing paired-end reads. First-strand cDNA synthesis was performed from all RNA using the Mint cDNA synthesis kit, with priming by a TRBC-specific oligonucleotide. After uracil-DNA glycosylase treatment, a first 18-cycle PCR used universal primers M1SS and BC2_uni_R on all cDNA. In the authors' own workflow: Each sample was normalized by randomly selecting 1 million high-quality reads, each carrying a distinct molecular identifier. Reads sharing molecular identifiers were discarded rather than binned into consensus sequences. MiTCR, run with a Q25 quality threshold and the strictest error-elimination algorithm, handled CDR3 identification, clonotype clustering and error correction. A nonparametric unseen species model with Euler transformation was used to estimate a lower bound on total TCR beta diversity. The raw public data were reprocessed by TCRdb itself: fastp quality trimming at Q25, MiXCR clonotype calling, in-frame beta chains only. Every entry covers one CDR3 protein and lists the most common genes and DNA from its rows. The authors' filters were not applied to this entry. This sample holds under 1 million distinct CDR3 sequences; 40% to 50% were observed only once. The ten largest clones add up to about a fifth of the sample.

Broader findings and caveats from the paper: The long-lived group showed more naive CD4+ T cells, fewer expanded clones and increased TCR diversity than the aged group, suggesting age selection. Total diversity estimates from one million sequenced T cells were considered lower bounds and underestimates. Because donor CMV infection status was unknown, age-related changes in expanded clonotypes were potentially confounded. Conclusive comparison of naive and antigen-experienced compartments was prevented by the profiling of bulk unsorted PBMCs. There was a strong correlation between observed TCR beta diversity and the percentage of naive T cells measured by flow cytometry. As age increased, observed TCR beta diversity per million T cells dropped in a roughly linear way, and a significant reduction was already evident by age 40.

Of note for this clonotype: Its antigen has not been determined. Per-base qualities were not stored, and no clone one base away is much larger.

The donors were some 36 Caucasian individuals from Russia, aged 6 to 90 years, who were systemically healthy. Each donor gave about 9.8 milliliters of peripheral blood, drawn into EDTA-treated Vacutainer tubes. Ficoll-Paque density-gradient centrifugation was used to isolate PBMCs, with at least 7 million per sample. Trizol reagent was used to extract total RNA from PBMCs, with at least 5.5 micrograms per sample. The percentages of naive CD45RAhigh/CD27high T cells were determined by flow cytometry on a PBMC aliquot from every donor. Deletion took 4 bases off V and 1 base off J, with a span of 14 bases between the germline ends. From the cysteine up to the phenylalanine, the CDR3 has a length of 17 residues. Only the CDR3 portion is preserved as DNA: 51 bases, with reading frame beginning at the first base. According to the germline V gene, CDR1 reads SGHDN and CDR2 reads FVKESK.

The clonotype comes from a man in his sixties in good health. The rearrangement joined TRBV14 to TRBJ1-6, with no reliable assignment of the D segment. The sample taken for sequencing was blood. The CDR3 amino acid sequence is: CASSPYTGRSYNSPLHF. The DNA sequence follows: TGTGCCAGCAGCCCATACACGGGGAGGTCCTATAATTCACCCCTCCACTTT.